These T cell receptor beta chains were read from a single sample in a study of identical twins. TCRdb itself ran the 5' RACE reads through MiXCR, one entry per CDR3 protein. The sample has approximately 210,000 distinct CDR3 sequences, 5% to 7% seen once. The sample was also reused in another study, on T cells expressing NK-cell markers.

Sequencing was done on a sample of CD8+ T cells sorted from blood. These receptors were taken from a woman between 18 and 29 years old in good health. The CDR3 runs from the conserved cysteine through the conserved F or W. Fields, in order: J gene, V gene, clone size, D gene, CDR3 DNA, CDR3 protein. D genes are given only for firm matches. Not every row has a clone size; where given, it reads once, few, many or a size class.

TRBJ1-5	TRBV3-1	few	.	TGTGCCAGCAGCCGGAGAGGACAGCCCCAGCATTTT	CASSRRGQPQHF
TRBJ1-1	TRBV4-3	.	.	TGCGCCAGCAGCCAAGTGGGAGGCACTGAAGCTTTCTTT	CASSQVGGTEAFF
TRBJ2-7	TRBV11-3	few	.	TGTGCCAGCAGCCCCTCAAGGACTAAAAGTAACGAGCAGTACTTC	CASSPSRTKSNEQYF
TRBJ2-1	TRBV19	.	.	TGTGCCAGTAGTATAGGGGTGGGGGGTGAGCAGTTCTTC	CASSIGVGGEQFF
TRBJ1-2	TRBV12-5	.	.	TGTGCTAGTGGTTTGATGGGGAACGGAGGAACTAACTATGGCTACACCTTC	CASGLMGNGGTNYGYTF
TRBJ2-3	TRBV11-2	.	.	TGTGCCAGCAGCTTAGAGCGGGGAGGCGCAGATACGCAGTATTTT	CASSLERGGADTQYF
TRBJ2-1	TRBV6-2/TRBV6-3	few	.	TGTGCCAGCAGTCTGGGGGCGGGTGAGCAGTTCTTC	CASSLGAGEQFF
TRBJ1-5	TRBV27	few	TRBD1	TGTGCCAGCGGACAAACAGGGGGCGCAGGGCAGCCCCAGCATTTT	CASGQTGGAGQPQHF
TRBJ1-2	TRBV9	.	TRBD1	TGTGCCAGCAGCCCCAGGACAGGGACCGGCTACACCTTC	CASSPRTGTGYTF
TRBJ2-6	TRBV9	.	.	TGTGCCAGCAGCGTAGCTTTGAGGGGGTCTGGGGCCAACGTCCTGACTTTC	CASSVALRGSGANVLTF
TRBJ2-1	TRBV6-1	.	.	TGTGCCAGTCGAGGGCAGGGGCCTAATGAGCAGTTCTTC	CASRGQGPNEQFF
TRBJ2-7	TRBV7-9	many	.	TGTGCCAGCAGCTCATGGGACAAGAGTTACGAGCAGTACTTC	CASSSWDKSYEQYF
TRBJ2-3	TRBV12-3/TRBV12-4	many	.	TGTGCCAGCAACTCAGGGGCTAGCGGTCGCACAGATACGCAGTATTTT	CASNSGASGRTDTQYF